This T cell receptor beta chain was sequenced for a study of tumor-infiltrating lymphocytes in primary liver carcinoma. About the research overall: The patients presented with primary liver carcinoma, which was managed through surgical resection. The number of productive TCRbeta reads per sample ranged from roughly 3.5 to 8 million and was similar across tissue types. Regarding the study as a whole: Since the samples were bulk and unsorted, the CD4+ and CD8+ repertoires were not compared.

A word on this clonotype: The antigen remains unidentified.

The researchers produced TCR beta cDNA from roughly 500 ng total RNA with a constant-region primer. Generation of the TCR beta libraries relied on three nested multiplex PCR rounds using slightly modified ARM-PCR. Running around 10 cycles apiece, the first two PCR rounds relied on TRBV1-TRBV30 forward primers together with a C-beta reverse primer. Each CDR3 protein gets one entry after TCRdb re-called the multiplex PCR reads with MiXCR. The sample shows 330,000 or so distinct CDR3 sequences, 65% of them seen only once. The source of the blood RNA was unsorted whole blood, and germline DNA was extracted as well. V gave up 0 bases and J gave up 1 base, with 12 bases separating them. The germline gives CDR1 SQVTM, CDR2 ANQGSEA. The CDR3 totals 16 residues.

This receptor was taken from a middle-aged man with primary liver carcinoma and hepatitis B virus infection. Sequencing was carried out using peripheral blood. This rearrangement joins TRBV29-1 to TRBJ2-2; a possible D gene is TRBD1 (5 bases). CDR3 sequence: CSVEDLGQGNTGELFF. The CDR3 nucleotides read TGCAGCGTTGAAGATCTTGGGCAGGGGAACACCGGGGAGCTGTTTTTT.